The source of this T cell receptor (beta chain) is a study of T cell responses to AZD1222 COVID-19 vaccine. Overall study findings and caveats: Per reports, nearly half of all spike-specific TCRs target regions that are unmutated in variants. CD4 TCRs associated with vaccination spanned spike, dominating at 160-218 and 743-854.

On this clone itself: Its antigen is currently unknown.

Profiled with immunoSEQ multiplex PCR; TCRdb holds only in-frame clones, not every one. Of around 53,000 clones listed, approximately 85% are singletons. The V gene lost 6 bases and the J gene lost 3 bases, with 17 bases spanning the gap. CDR3 length equals 15 residues. Germline V gene data show CDR1 as SEHNR and CDR2 as FQNEAQ (reference sequence). The sample here was peripheral blood, taken on day 0 of MenACWY control vaccination. V usage is TRBV7-9 and J usage is TRBJ2-5, with D hard to call. This receptor was taken from an adult in good health. The DNA of the CDR3 is TGTGCCAGCAGTACCGGGCCACGAACCGAAGAGACCCAGTACTTC. Amino acid sequence: CASSTGPRTEETQYF.